This T cell receptor beta chain appears in the sequencing data of a study of blood T cell repertoires in COVID-19. Germline V CDR1 and CDR2: SGHRS, YFSETQ. The V gene end was trimmed by 4 bases and the J gene end by 8 bases; junction bases not matched to a gene: 6. The CDR3 loop spans 15 amino acids. Methods used by the authors: Counts of nucleated cells, estimated from reference gene primer amplification, were obtained. Profiled with immunoSEQ multiplex PCR; TCRdb holds only in-frame clones, not every one. V and J calls and clone size are as listed in that table; D and trimming were resolved from the DNA. This table has under 110,000 clones, around 87% appearing once.

The clonotype comes from a woman between 25 and 40 years old with acute or convalescent COVID-19. This chain joins TRBV5-1 and TRBJ1-6; the match to TRBD1 covers 10 bases. Material: peripheral blood. CDR3 protein: CASSLRDRGDSPLHF. The CDR3 DNA reads as TGCGCCAGCAGCCTAAGGGACAGGGGTGATTCACCCCTCCACTTT.